The next 24 T cell receptor beta chains were all read from a single sample in a study of T cell repertoires in cytomegalovirus infection. TCRdb reprocessed the reads with MiXCR, giving one entry per CDR3 protein. The repertoire holds some 270,000 distinct CDR3 sequences, with over 15% as singletons. The sequencing input was CD8+ T cells from PBMCs. The receptors come from a human donor in good health (CMV status not recorded). Some clones in this sample may be carry-over from other donors' samples.

V usage is TRBV5-1 and J usage is TRBJ2-1; 7 nucleotides match TRBD1. Germline CDR1 SGHRS, CDR2 YFSETQ. This CDR3 contains 16 residues. With V trimmed by 0 bases and J by 7 bases, 10 bases remained unmatched. This chain's CDR3 is CASSLGFGTVANEQFF. CDR3 nucleotide sequence: TGCGCCAGCAGCTTGGGTTTTGGGACAGTGGCTAATGAGCAGTTCTTC.

In this sample, this clonotype turned up many times. The J gene is TRBJ2-7, the V gene TRBV7-2; D remains ambiguous. V lost 3 bases to trimming and J lost 2 bases, with 20 bases between them. Germline V gene sequence: CDR1 SGHTA, CDR2 FQGNSA. This CDR3 spans 17 amino acids. The CDR3 nucleotides read TGTGCCAGCAGCTTGGAAGGTAACGGATTATCCCCCTACGAGCAGTACTTC. It translates to CASSLEGNGLSPYEQYF.

The chain employs TRBV5-1 and TRBJ2-7; D is perhaps TRBD1 (7 bases). This CDR3 is 15 amino acids long. Trimming shortened V by 4 bases and J by 2 bases, and 16 bases separated the two germline ends. Germline V lookup: CDR1 SGHRS, CDR2 YFSETQ. This CDR3 is CASSAGPGQTYEQYF. As DNA, the CDR3 is TGCGCCAGCAGCGCGGGACCGGGACAGACCTACGAGCAGTACTTC.

This clonotype was recorded a few times. The J gene is TRBJ2-5, the V gene TRBV4-1; 10 nucleotides align to TRBD2. Trimming took 6 bases from V and 4 from J; bases not matched to a gene: 8. CDR1 MGHRA and CDR2 YSYEKL come from the germline V gene. The CDR3 runs 15 residues. The CDR3 nucleotides read TGCGCCAGCAGTCAGGAGCGGGGGGGCGGAGAGACCCAGTACTTC. Amino acids: CASSQERGGGETQYF.

The sample holds one count of this clonotype. The rearrangement uses TRBV19 and TRBJ2-7; D is perhaps TRBD1 (6 bases). In germline, CDR1 is LNHDA, CDR2 SQIVND (reference sequence). With 6 bases removed from V and 0 bases from J, the gap between germline ends came to 15 bases. The CDR3 runs to 15 residues. In DNA form, the CDR3 reads TGTGCCAGTAGCACAACAGGGTCCGGCTCCTACGAGCAGTACTTC. This gives the protein CASSTTGSGSYEQYF. Combining the CDR3 with reference TRBV19 and TRBJ2-7 gives the whole variable domain DGGITQSPKYLFRKEGQNVTLSCEQNLNHDAMYWYRQDPGQGLRLIYYSQIVNDFQKGDIAEGYSVSREKKESFPLTVTSAQKNPTAFYLCASSTTGSGSYEQYFGPGTRLTVT.

This clonotype showed up many times. The chain carries TRBV28 and TRBJ2-5; D may correspond to TRBD1 or TRBD2 (5 bases each). Trimming pared 6 bases from V and 5 bases from J, leaving 16 bases between. The CDR3 covers 14 residues. Germline V gives CDR1 MDHEN, CDR2 SYDVKM. The CDR3 DNA reads TGTGCCAGCAGCCCAGGGCGGGTGGTTGAGACCCAGTACTTC. Translated, it gives CASSPGRVVETQYF.

This clonotype was counted only a few times. This sequence joins TRBV7-8 and TRBJ2-7; possible D gene TRBD2, 5 bases. The CDR3 has 12 amino acids. Germline loops: CDR1 SGHVS, CDR2 FQNEAQ. Trimming cost V 3 bases and J 7 bases, with 10 bases left between them. The CDR3 region has the DNA TGTGCCAGCAGCTTCGGGGTGGGAGAGCAGTACTTC. It specifies CASSFGVGEQYF.

This clonotype appeared a few times. The CDR3 sequence: CASSFGQGQVPYF. The CDR3 coding sequence is TGTGCCAGCAGCTTCGGACAGGGTCAAGTCCCGTACTTC. The J gene is TRBJ2-7, the V gene TRBV7-9; 8 positions match TRBD1. CDR1 is SEHNR and CDR2 is FQNEAQ in the germline V gene (reference sequence). The CDR3 contains 13 residues. V gave up 3 bases and J gave up 12 bases; unmatched junction bases: 10.

This clonotype has just a few counts. The chain uses TRBV29-1 and TRBJ2-1; D may be TRBD1 (6 bases). The CDR3 contains 16 residues. With 4 bases removed from V and 4 bases from J, the gap between germline ends came to 20 bases. Germline CDR1 and CDR2: SQVTM and ANQGSEA. The CDR3 nucleotides are TGCAGCGTTGTGGGGGCGAGAAGTCTCGGGTACAATGAGCAGTTCTTC. Its protein is CSVVGARSLGYNEQFF.

This clonotype has only a few counts. This rearrangement joins TRBV7-9 to TRBJ2-7; D gene unclear. The V end was cut by 2 bases, the J end by 1 base, with 9 bases between. The CDR3 length is 14 residues. Germline V gene sequence: CDR1 SEHNR, CDR2 FQNEAQ (reference sequence). CDR3 nucleotides: TGTGCCAGCAGCTTACATCTCAGGTCCTACGAGCAGTACTTC. Protein product: CASSLHLRSYEQYF.

A few counts support this clonotype. The chain uses TRBV23-1 and TRBJ2-6; the match to TRBD1 covers 7 bases. TRBV23-1 is marked as an open reading frame, function uncertain. The CDR3 loop spans 18 amino acids. Trimming cost V 0 bases and J 2 bases; bases outside gene matches: 7. The CDR3 DNA reads TGCGCCAGCAGTCAATCGCGGAGAGGGGGCGCTGGGGCCAACGTCCTGACTTTC. Its translation: CASSQSRRGGAGANVLTF.

This clonotype was detected only a few times. This chain connects TRBV5-1 to TRBJ2-2; 7 bases match TRBD1. This CDR3 is 13 amino acids long. Germline lookup yields CDR1 SGHRS and CDR2 YFSETQ. The J segment lost 3 bases and the V segment lost 4 bases, leaving 0 bases of the junction unmatched. The CDR3 coding sequence is TGCGCCAGCAGCGACAGGGACACCGGGGAGCTGTTTTTT. Protein product: CASSDRDTGELFF.

This clonotype was observed at least ten times. This chain connects TRBV6-2 or TRBV6-3 to TRBJ2-1; D is unclear. The CDR3 sequence is 12 residues long. CDR1 MNHEY and CDR2 SVGEGT come from the germline V gene. V lost 6 bases to trimming and J lost 8 bases, with 11 bases between them. CDR3: CASRTSWDEQFF. CDR3 nucleotides: TGTGCCAGCAGGACATCTTGGGATGAGCAGTTCTTC.

The V and J genes are TRBV12-3 or TRBV12-4 and TRBJ2-1; TRBD2 aligns across 9 bases. With 7 bases clipped from V and 5 bases from J, the junction kept 6 bases outside the gene matches. The CDR3 is 14 amino acids. The CDR3 nucleotides are TGTGCCAGCATTATGGCGGGGGGGCACAATGAGCAGTTCTTC. This encodes CASIMAGGHNEQFF.

The CDR3 reads CASVVQGSNYGYTF. CDR3 coding DNA: TGTGCCAGCGTCGTACAGGGGAGTAACTATGGCTACACCTTC. The chain recombines TRBV28 with TRBJ1-2; 7 positions match TRBD1. The CDR3 has 14 amino acids. Trimming removed 8 bases from V and 1 base from J; junction bases left unmatched: 7. The germline CDR1 and CDR2 sequences are MDHEN and SYDVKM.

As regards this clonotype: A single base separates this from a much larger clone, so it may be a read error. For the CDR3, the DNA is TGTGCCAGCAGTTACAAGCCGGGACGGACGACCTACGAGCAGTACTTC. It translates to CASSYKPGRTTYEQYF. V and J are TRBV6-8 and TRBJ2-7; either TRBD1 or TRBD2 may fit D (5 bases each). The CDR3 loop spans 16 amino acids. V was pared by 2 bases and J by 2 bases, with 16 bases between. Germline V gene sequence: CDR1 MNHGY, CDR2 SAAAGT.

This clonotype was counted at least ten times. This chain connects TRBV7-8 to TRBJ1-5; the D gene is possibly TRBD1 (5 bases). The CDR3 has 14 residues. Trimming removed 1 base from V and 7 bases from J, with 11 bases in between. The germline V gene encodes CDR1 SGHVS and CDR2 FQNEAQ. CDR3 DNA: TGTGCCAGCAGCTTAGTCCAGGGACTACAGCCCCAGCATTTT. This encodes CASSLVQGLQPQHF.

This clonotype was found many times. The chain is built from TRBV6-2 or TRBV6-3 and TRBJ2-1; tentatively, D is TRBD1 or TRBD2 (5 bases each). The CDR3 extends over 15 amino acids. V gave up 3 bases and J gave up 7 bases, with 16 bases separating them. CDR1 is MNHEY and CDR2 is SVGEGT in the germline V gene. The CDR3 nucleotides read TGTGCCAGCAGTTATTCCGGGGCCCGGTTGAATGAGCAGTTCTTC. It encodes CASSYSGARLNEQFF.

This clonotype showed up just once. The chain combines TRBV7-2 with TRBJ2-7; the D gene is possibly TRBD2 (6 bases). Trimming removed 2 bases at V and 6 bases at J, with 8 bases between. This CDR3 is 12 amino acids long. In germline, CDR1 is SGHTA, CDR2 FQGNSA. CDR3 DNA: TGTGCCAGCAGCTTAATCGGGGGCGAGCAGTACTTC. Translating gives CASSLIGGEQYF.

This clonotype showed up many times. The rearrangement uses TRBV7-2 and TRBJ2-3, with TRBD1 matching 9 bases. This CDR3 is 17 amino acids long. Germline V gene data show CDR1 as SGHTA and CDR2 as FQGNSA. The junction had 9 bases not matched to a gene; V was cut back by 1 base and J by 4 bases. CDR3: CASSLVAGTGSADTQYF. CDR3 DNA: TGTGCCAGCAGCTTAGTTGCGGGGACAGGGTCCGCAGATACGCAGTATTTT.

This clonotype has ten or more counts. The chain uses TRBV7-2 and TRBJ2-5; TRBD2 aligns across 7 bases. V lost 2 bases and J lost 5; bases outside the gene matches: 5. CDR3 length: 14 amino acids. Germline-derived CDR1 and CDR2 are SGHTA and FQGNSA. CDR3 bases: TGTGCCAGCAGCTTAATGACTAGCATGGAGACCCAGTACTTC. Translated: CASSLMTSMETQYF.

In this sample, this clonotype turned up a few times. This chain joins TRBV25-1 and TRBJ2-3; weak D call: TRBD1 (6 bases). Per the germline V gene, CDR1 is MGHDK and CDR2 is SYGVNS. V lost 4 bases to trimming and J lost 2 bases, with 10 bases between them. This CDR3 is built from 14 residues. The CDR3 sequence: CASSGDRTTDTQYF. The CDR3 region has the DNA TGTGCCAGCAGTGGAGACAGGACCACAGATACGCAGTATTTT. Variable domain in full (rest from reference TRBV25-1 and TRBJ2-3): EADIYQTPRYLVIGTGKKITLECSQTMGHDKMYWYQQDPGMELHLIHYSYGVNSTEKGDLSSESTVSRIRTEHFPLTLESARPSHTSQYLCASSGDRTTDTQYFGPGTRLTVL.

This clonotype was counted only a few times. The J gene is TRBJ2-7, the V gene TRBV20-1; 7 bases line up with TRBD1. The CDR3 sequence is 13 residues long. CDR1 is DFQATT and CDR2 is SNEGSKA in the germline V gene (reference sequence). Trimming cost V 0 bases and J 5 bases; bases outside gene matches: 4. The DNA for the CDR3 is TGCAGTGCTAGAGATACACAGGGGAACGAGCAGTACTTC. Amino acid sequence: CSARDTQGNEQYF.

This clonotype was seen more than once but under ten times. The chain joins TRBV27 to TRBJ2-7; 8 nucleotides match TRBD2. The length of the CDR3 is 14 residues. J lost 3 bases, V lost 5 bases, and 6 bases had no gene match. In germline, CDR1 is MNHEY, CDR2 SMNVEV (reference sequence). This CDR3 is CASSQTGLGYEQYF. The CDR3 DNA sequence: TGTGCCAGCAGTCAAACGGGACTAGGCTACGAGCAGTACTTC.